This T cell receptor (beta chain) was recorded in a study of response to subunit inactivated influenza vaccine. General observations from the study: The authors proposed limited new T cell recruitment per seasonal influenza vaccination.

The CDR3 contains 14 residues. Germline CDR1 reads MDHEN; CDR2 reads SYDVKM. V was clipped by 3 bases and J by 4 bases, with 12 bases between them. As regards this clonotype: The target antigen is unknown.

TCRdb re-called the RT-PCR reads with MiXCR, one entry per CDR3 protein. In the table there are approximately 680,000 distinct CDR3 sequences, approximately 15% of which are singletons. This receptor was taken from a man aged 45-65 years who received an inactivated influenza vaccine. The chain carries TRBV28 and TRBJ1-1; maybe TRBD1 (5 bases). The sample consisted of PBMCs from blood, taken approximately 13 days after vaccination. In DNA form, the CDR3 reads TGTGCCAGCAGTTTTGGGGGGTTTGGCACTGAAGCTTTCTTT. Residues: CASSFGGFGTEAFF. The full variable domain, rest sourced from reference TRBV28 and TRBJ1-1, is DVKVTQSSRYLVKRTGEKVFLECVQDMDHENMFWYRQDPGLGLRLIYFSYDVKMKEKGDIPEGYSVSREKKERFSLILESASTNQTSMYLCASSFGGFGTEAFFGQGTRLTVV.